The 6 T cell receptor beta chains listed next were all sequenced from one sample in a study of molecular identifiers for immune sequencing clone quantification. Using its own MiXCR run on the PCR reads, TCRdb lists one record per CDR3 protein. The sample consists of about 32,000 distinct CDR3 sequences, about 18% of them appearing once. The specimen was naive CD8+ T cells from blood, with Jurkat cell RNA spiked in. Regarding subset: FACS-sorted CD8+CD4-CCR7+CD45RA+ naive T cells. These TCRs come from a human donor in good health. Some libraries in this study had Jurkat cell RNA spiked in.

This clonotype occurred many times. The chain is built from TRBV29-1 and TRBJ2-1; TRBD2 aligns across 8 bases. Per the germline V gene, CDR1 is SQVTM and CDR2 is ANQGSEA. V trimming: 7 bases; J trimming: 12 bases; junction bases outside the gene matches: 14. This CDR3 spans 13 amino acids. CDR3 in DNA: TGCAGCGGACGACTAGCGTCCCAAAGCGGGCAGTTCTTC. This sequence encodes CSGRLASQSGQFF.

Of note for this clonotype: No conserved phenylalanine or tryptophan ends this CDR3, so it is likely a read error. The chain uses TRBV11-2 and TRBJ1-1, with a weak D call TRBD1 (6 bases). The CDR3 has 16 amino acids. CDR1 and CDR2 from the germline V gene are SGHAT and FQNNGV. V was pared by 10 bases and J by 1 base, with 22 bases between. The CDR3 sequence is CANSALGSTGNTEAFS. DNA for the CDR3: TGTGCCAACTCAGCCTTGGGTTCGACAGGGAACACTGAAGCTTTCTCT.

Note on this clonotype: A much bigger clone sits one base away, suggesting this may be a read error. A read error is likely, as this CDR3 ends without the conserved phenylalanine or tryptophan. The V gene is TRBV29-1, the J gene TRBJ2-2; 7 bases agree with TRBD2. The CDR3 is made up of 15 amino acids. With V trimmed by 2 bases and J by 6 bases, 9 bases remained unmatched. The germline CDR1 and CDR2 sequences are SQVTM and ANQGSEA. CDR3 protein: CSVETTSSVPGELFS. The CDR3 DNA follows: TGCAGCGTTGAAACGACTAGCTCGGTCCCCGGGGAGCTGTTTTCT.

A remark on this clonotype: This may be a read error, as it is one base from a much larger clone. The chain carries TRBV5-1 and TRBJ2-5; 8 nucleotides line up with TRBD2. The length of the CDR3 is 15 residues. V trimming: 3 bases; J trimming: 1 base; junction bases outside the gene matches: 5. CDR1 SGHRS and CDR2 YFSETQ come from the germline V gene. CDR3 sequence (DNA): TGCGCCAGCAGCTATTGGCGGGGGGCCCAAGAGACCCAGTACTTC. This gives the protein CASSYWRGAQETQYF.

This clonotype occurred many times. The chain links TRBV12-3 or TRBV12-4 to TRBJ1-5, with a possible D match to TRBD1 (5 bases). Trimming removed 2 bases from V and 5 bases from J, with 13 bases in between. The CDR3 consists of 15 residues. The CDR3 region has the DNA TGTGCCAGCAGTTTATCGCAGGGTTGGTATCAGCCCCAGCATTTT. This translates into CASSLSQGWYQPQHF.

As to this clonotype: This could be a read error, since a much larger clone is one nucleotide away. The CDR3 does not close with the conserved phenylalanine or tryptophan, likely indicating a read error. This chain uses TRBV5-6 with TRBJ2-3; 8 bases align to TRBD2. Germline CDR1 and CDR2: SGHDT and YYEEEE. Trimming removed 2 bases from V and 3 bases from J; junction bases left unmatched: 2. CDR3 size: 14 residues. This CDR3 reads CASSFPGGTDTQYL. CDR3 coding DNA: TGTGCCAGCAGCTTTCCGGGGGGGACAGATACGCAGTATCTT.